These T cell receptor beta chains were read from a single sample in a study of identical twins. From the 5' RACE reads, TCRdb called clonotypes with MiXCR, one entry per CDR3 protein. The sample contains roughly 490,000 distinct CDR3 sequences, 14% of which appear only once. This same sample was also part of a study on yellow fever vaccine responses in identical twins.

The sample was CD4+ T cells sorted from blood. These receptor sequences come from a woman aged 18-30 years in good health. CDR3s include the opening cysteine and the closing phenylalanine or tryptophan. A D gene is named only where the DNA matches it firmly. The listing skips clone size in some rows; elsewhere it reads once, few, many or a size class.

cdr3_nt	cdr3_aa	cdr3_length	v_call	j_call	d_call	clone_size
TGCAGTGCTAGAGACCTGACTAGCGGGGGGCCCCTTAAGTATTTT	CSARDLTSGGPLKYF	15	TRBV20-1	TRBJ2-3	TRBD2	few
TGTGCCAGCAGCTTAGGGGACAGGGTTTTCAATGAGCAGTTCTTC	CASSLGDRVFNEQFF	15	TRBV7-9	TRBJ2-1	TRBD1	few
TGTGCCAGCTCACTCTCCGGGACAGGGTATACTGAGCAGTTCTTC	CASSLSGTGYTEQFF	15	TRBV18	TRBJ2-1	TRBD1	.
TGCAGTGCTAGAGGGACAGAGTGGAGTGAAGCTTTCTTT	CSARGTEWSEAFF	13	TRBV20-1	TRBJ1-1	.	many
TGCAGTGCTCTGGGACAGGGATCGATCCCTTCTGGGCAGTACTTC	CSALGQGSIPSGQYF	15	TRBV20-1	TRBJ2-7	TRBD1	.
TGTGCCAGCAGCTTTAACCCGGGGGCAACTAATGAAAAACTGTTTTTT	CASSFNPGATNEKLFF	16	TRBV5-5	TRBJ1-4	.	few
TGTGCCAGCTCTTTAGTTCGGGGACCGAGGACCGGGGAGCTGTTTTTT	CASSLVRGPRTGELFF	16	TRBV13	TRBJ2-2	.	few
TGTGCCAGCAACCCCACTAGTGTGTCCTACAATGAGCAGTTCTTC	CASNPTSVSYNEQFF	15	TRBV12-3/TRBV12-4	TRBJ2-1	.	.
TGTGCCAGCAGCCGTGAGCCGGCTGCTGAAAAACTGTTTTTT	CASSREPAAEKLFF	14	TRBV7-9	TRBJ1-4	.	many
TGTGCCAGCAGACGGGCGGGGACCCAAGAGACCCAGTACTTC	CASRRAGTQETQYF	14	TRBV7-2	TRBJ2-5	.	few
TGCGCCAGCAAGGGTGTGACAGGGAGGACTGAAGCTTTCTTT	CASKGVTGRTEAFF	14	TRBV5-1	TRBJ1-1	TRBD1	.
TGTGCCAGCAGCTTCATGGGGTTGCAAGAGACCCAGTACTTC	CASSFMGLQETQYF	14	TRBV7-2	TRBJ2-5	.	few
TGTGCCAGCTCACCAGACGGGTCCTACGAGCAGTACTTC	CASSPDGSYEQYF	13	TRBV18	TRBJ2-7	.	few
TGTGCCAGCAGCTTACAAAGGAGCCCCTACAATGAGCAGTTCTTC	CASSLQRSPYNEQFF	15	TRBV7-2	TRBJ2-1	.	.
TGCAGCGTCGGGGGAGGTTTCACAAGCACAGATACGCAGTATTTT	CSVGGGFTSTDTQYF	15	TRBV29-1	TRBJ2-3	.	.
TGTGCCACCTCACTATTGAGCAAAAGCTCCTACGAGCAGTACTTC	CATSLLSKSSYEQYF	15	TRBV27	TRBJ2-7	.	few
TGTGCCAGCAGTTTAGGACACTCTGGAAACACCATATATTTT	CASSLGHSGNTIYF	14	TRBV28	TRBJ1-3	.	.
TGTGCCAGCAGCCCGGGCGGACACAGCAATCAGCCCCAGCATTTT	CASSPGGHSNQPQHF	15	TRBV7-2	TRBJ1-5	.	few
TGTGCCAGCAGCTTATTGCCTAATGAAAAACTGTTTTTT	CASSLLPNEKLFF	13	TRBV11-2	TRBJ1-4	.	few
TGTGCCACCAGTGACCCCACAGGGATCTATGGCTACACCTTC	CATSDPTGIYGYTF	14	TRBV24-1	TRBJ1-2	.	.
TGTGCCAGCAGTGAATCCCGGACAGCCTCTGGGGCCAACGTCCTGACTTTC	CASSESRTASGANVLTF	17	TRBV25-1	TRBJ2-6	.	.
TGCAGTGCTAGAAGCCGTGTAGGGATGGTGCAGTATTTT	CSARSRVGMVQYF	13	TRBV20-1	TRBJ2-3	.	few
TGCGCCAGCAGCCAAGCGGGAGCGAACACCGGGGAGCTGTTTTTT	CASSQAGANTGELFF	15	TRBV4-3	TRBJ2-2	.	.
TGTGCCACCAGCGTCGGAGGGGGTGAAAAACTGTTTTTT	CATSVGGGEKLFF	13	TRBV15	TRBJ1-4	.	.
TGTGCCAGCCGTGCTCGGGGTCCGTTGCCCTACGAGCAGTACTTC	CASRARGPLPYEQYF	15	TRBV6-4	TRBJ2-7	.	.
TGTGCCAGCAGCATCGGGACAGGGGGGGGCAATCAGCCCCAGCATTTT	CASSIGTGGGNQPQHF	16	TRBV7-9	TRBJ1-5	TRBD1	.
TGTGCCAGCAGTTTAAGTTCCCAGCCCCAGCATTTT	CASSLSSQPQHF	12	TRBV12-3/TRBV12-4	TRBJ1-5	.	many
TGCGCCAGCAGCTTGACACTTAAGGGGGCCGGGGAGCTGTTTTTT	CASSLTLKGAGELFF	15	TRBV5-1	TRBJ2-2	.	.
TGTGCCAGCAGTTTCCCCCTCGGGTATGAGCAGTTCTTC	CASSFPLGYEQFF	13	TRBV12-3/TRBV12-4	TRBJ2-1	.	few
TGCGCCAGCAGCCAAACGGACTTCCCGGCCGGGGAGCTGTTTTTT	CASSQTDFPAGELFF	15	TRBV4-1	TRBJ2-2	.	few
TGCAGTGCTAGAGACAGACTGTACGAGCAGTACTTC	CSARDRLYEQYF	12	TRBV20-1	TRBJ2-7	.	few
TGTGCCAGCAGCACCGAGGGAAGTTGGGAAAAAGAGACCCAGTACTTC	CASSTEGSWEKETQYF	16	TRBV3-1	TRBJ2-5	.	.
TGCAGCGTGGGGAGGGGGAACACCGGGGAGCTGTTTTTT	CSVGRGNTGELFF	13	TRBV29-1	TRBJ2-2	TRBD2	many
TGTGCCAGCAGCTTAGGCGGGGGAGCGGGGCCAGGGCATGAGCAGTTCTTC	CASSLGGGAGPGHEQFF	17	TRBV7-2	TRBJ2-1	TRBD2	.
TGTGCAAGTCGCTTACGCCCGGACCTGTACATTATCACAGATACGCAGTATTTT	CASRLRPDLYIITDTQYF	18	TRBV12-2	TRBJ2-3	.	.
TGTGCCAGCAGCGTAACGATGGGGACAGCCTCCTACGAGCAGTACTTC	CASSVTMGTASYEQYF	16	TRBV9	TRBJ2-7	TRBD1	.
TGTGCCAGCAGTGAACGACTAGCGGGAGACAATGAGCAGTTCTTC	CASSERLAGDNEQFF	15	TRBV2	TRBJ2-1	TRBD2	.
TGTGCCAGCAGTTTAAGGAGTAGAGAGAGCTCCTACGAGCAGTACTTC	CASSLRSRESSYEQYF	16	TRBV27	TRBJ2-7	.	few
TGTGCCAGCAGTTCTCCGGGAGTAGAAGAGACCCAGTACTTC	CASSSPGVEETQYF	14	TRBV28	TRBJ2-5	.	.
TGTGCCAGCAGCCTGGACGGAATTATAACGAACACTGAAGCTTTCTTT	CASSLDGIITNTEAFF	16	TRBV3-1	TRBJ1-1	.	few
TGTGCCAGCAGCGGAAACAGGGGAACCACTGAAGCTTTCTTT	CASSGNRGTTEAFF	14	TRBV11-2	TRBJ1-1	TRBD1	few
TGTGCCAGCAGCTTAGCGGCATCCTTTGGAGAGACCCAGTACTTC	CASSLAASFGETQYF	15	TRBV7-8	TRBJ2-5	.	.
TGTGCCAGCAGTTCGGTGGACAGGGTACGTGGCTACACCTTC	CASSSVDRVRGYTF	14	TRBV28	TRBJ1-2	TRBD1	.